This TCR beta chain was recovered during a study of neurological immune-mediated disorders. CDR1 and CDR2 from the germline V gene are SQVTM and ANQGSEA. V was trimmed by 1 base and J by 5 bases, leaving 6 bases between them. The CDR3 runs 12 residues. Study findings and constraints: CDR3 amino acid sequences found in expanded clones were never shared across subjects, suggesting private repertoires in all groups.

Every sequencing run produced over 160 million TCR-beta sequences that came from 15-18 subjects. MiXCR, applied by TCRdb to the 5' RACE reads, yields one record per CDR3 protein. This table holds tens of thousands of distinct CDR3 sequences, 10% found once. This clonotype was detected ten times or more. Its antigen is currently unknown. This receptor was obtained from a man aged 35 to 55 in good health. The chain has TRBV29-1 and TRBJ2-1; D ambiguous. Sequenced input: PBMCs. The CDR3: CSVEALNNEQFF. CDR3 coding DNA: TGCAGCGTTGAAGCACTTAACAATGAGCAGTTCTTC.